This TCR beta chain was identified in a study of blood T cell repertoires in COVID-19. At the level of the study: Sources were T cells, B-cell-depleted T cells, or PBMCs; the material itself was cDNA or gDNA.

The germline V gene has CDR1 SNHLY and CDR2 FYNNEI. V lost 2 bases, J lost 0 bases, and 7 bases stayed unmatched. The CDR3 is made up of 16 amino acids. The protocol was immunoSEQ multiplex PCR, while the TCRdb copy is restricted to in-frame clones and leaves out a portion. The repertoire consists of roughly 140,000 clones, with more than 75% occurring once and the leading ten covering 8.3%. Sample: peripheral blood. This chain joins TRBV2 and TRBJ2-7; TRBD1 matches at 7 bases. The sequence was obtained from a woman aged 55-70 years with COVID-19, enrolled during active disease. The CDR3 bases are TGTGCCAGCAGTGAAAAGGGGGCGCAGGGCTCCTACGAGCAGTACGTC. Its translation: CASSEKGAQGSYEQYV.